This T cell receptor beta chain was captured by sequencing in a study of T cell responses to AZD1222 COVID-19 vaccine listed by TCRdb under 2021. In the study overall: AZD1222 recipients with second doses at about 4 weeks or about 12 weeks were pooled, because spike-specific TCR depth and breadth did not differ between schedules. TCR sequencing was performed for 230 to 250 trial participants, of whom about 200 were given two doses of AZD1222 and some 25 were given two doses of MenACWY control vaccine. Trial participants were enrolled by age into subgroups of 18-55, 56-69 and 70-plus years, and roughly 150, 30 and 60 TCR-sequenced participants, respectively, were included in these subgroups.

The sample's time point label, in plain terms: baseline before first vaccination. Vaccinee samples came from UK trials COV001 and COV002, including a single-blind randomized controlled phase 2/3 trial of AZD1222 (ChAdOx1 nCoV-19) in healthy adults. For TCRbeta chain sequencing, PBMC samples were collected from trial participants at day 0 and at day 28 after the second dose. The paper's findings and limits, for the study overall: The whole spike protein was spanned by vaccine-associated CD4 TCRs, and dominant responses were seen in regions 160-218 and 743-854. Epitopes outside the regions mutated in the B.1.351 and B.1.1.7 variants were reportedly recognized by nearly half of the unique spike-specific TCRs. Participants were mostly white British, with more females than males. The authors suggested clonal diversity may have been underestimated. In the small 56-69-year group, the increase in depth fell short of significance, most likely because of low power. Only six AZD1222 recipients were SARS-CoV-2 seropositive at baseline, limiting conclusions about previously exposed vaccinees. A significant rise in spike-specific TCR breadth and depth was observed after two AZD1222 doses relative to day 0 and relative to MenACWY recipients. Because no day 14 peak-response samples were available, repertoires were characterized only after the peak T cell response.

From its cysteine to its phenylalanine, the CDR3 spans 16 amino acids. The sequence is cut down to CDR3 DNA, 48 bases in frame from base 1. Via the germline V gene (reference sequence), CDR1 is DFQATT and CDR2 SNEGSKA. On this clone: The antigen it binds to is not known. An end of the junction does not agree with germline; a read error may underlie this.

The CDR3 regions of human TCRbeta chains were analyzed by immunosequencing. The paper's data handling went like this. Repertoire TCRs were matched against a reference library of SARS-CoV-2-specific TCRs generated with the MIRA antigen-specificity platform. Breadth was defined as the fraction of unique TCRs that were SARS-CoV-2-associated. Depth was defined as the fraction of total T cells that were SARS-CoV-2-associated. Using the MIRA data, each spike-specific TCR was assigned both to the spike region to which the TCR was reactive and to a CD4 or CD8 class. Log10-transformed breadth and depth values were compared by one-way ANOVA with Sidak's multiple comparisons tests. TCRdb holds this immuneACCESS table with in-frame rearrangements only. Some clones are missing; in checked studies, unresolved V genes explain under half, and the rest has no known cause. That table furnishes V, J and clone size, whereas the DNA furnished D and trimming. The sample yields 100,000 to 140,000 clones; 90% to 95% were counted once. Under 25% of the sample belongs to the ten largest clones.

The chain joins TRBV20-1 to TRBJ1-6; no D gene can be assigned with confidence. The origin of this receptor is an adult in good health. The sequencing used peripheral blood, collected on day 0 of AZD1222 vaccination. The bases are TGCAGCGCTATTGACAAGCCCAGCTCCTATAATTCACCCCTCCACTTT. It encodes CSAIDKPSSYNSPLHF.